The 8 T cell receptor beta chains below come from one sample, sequenced in a study of shared clonotypes between healthy human individuals (dated by TCRdb to 2019 to 2021). Receptors were amplified or captured by the immunoSEQ multiplex PCR assay. TCRdb limited this immuneACCESS table to in-frame rearrangements with V and J called. A share of clones is missing; checked studies link under half to unresolved V genes, and the rest is unexplained. In all, the sample holds about 480,000 clones, and about 79% of those were seen once. The ten largest account for roughly an eighth of the sample. The sample taken for sequencing was PBMCs. The source of these receptors is a woman in her forties in good health. Some clones in this sample may be carry-over from other donors' samples.

The rearrangement links TRBV15 to TRBJ2-3; 11 nucleotides match TRBD2. Germline CDR1 reads LNHNV; CDR2 reads YYDKDF (reference sequence). The trim removed 1 base at V and 6 bases at J, leaving 3 bases unmatched. The CDR3 has 15 amino acids. The CDR3 nucleotides read TGTGCCACCAGCAGAGCGGCTAGCGGGAGGGATACGCAGTATTTT. Its translation is CATSRAASGRDTQYF. Together with reference TRBV15 and TRBJ2-3, the CDR3 gives the full variable domain: DAMVIQNPRYQVTQFGKPVTLSCSQTLNHNVMYWYQQKSSQAPKLLFHYYDKDFNNEADTPDNFQSRRPNTSFCFLDIRSPGLGDTAMYLCATSRAASGRDTQYFGPGTRLTVL.

The CDR3 sequence: CASSAGGFAGELFF. CDR3 sequence (DNA): TGTGCCAGCAGCGCGGGAGGGTTTGCCGGGGAGCTGTTTTTT. This chain connects TRBV11-3 to TRBJ2-2; TRBD2 matches at 9 bases. Looked up from germline, CDR1 is SGHNT and CDR2 is YENEEA. With 5 bases clipped from V and 6 bases from J, the junction kept 4 bases outside the gene matches. There are 14 residues in the CDR3.

CDR3 in amino acids: CASRGTSPGYTF. The CDR3 DNA sequence: TGTGCCAGCAGAGGAACCTCACCAGGCTACACCTTC. The chain combines TRBV28 with TRBJ1-2; D remains unclear. Germline V gene sequence: CDR1 MDHEN, CDR2 SYDVKM. The ends were cut back, 6 bases at V and 8 bases at J, with 13 bases in the middle. The CDR3 spans 12 residues.

This chain links TRBV2 with TRBJ2-7, with 12 positions matching TRBD1. J lost 2 bases, V lost 8 bases, and 4 bases had no gene match. The CDR3 sequence is 14 residues long. From germline, CDR1 is SNHLY and CDR2 FYNNEI. The CDR3 DNA reads TGTGCCAGCCTCCGGGACAGGGGGCCCTACGAGCAGTACTTC. Translation gives CASLRDRGPYEQYF.

CDR3 coding DNA: TGTGCCAGCAGCTTGGATGGGACTACCTACAATGAGCAGTTCTTC. This codes for CASSLDGTTYNEQFF. This chain uses TRBV5-4 with TRBJ2-1; 7 bases agree with TRBD2. Germline lookup yields CDR1 SGHNT and CDR2 YYREEE (reference sequence). The CDR3 is 15 amino acids. V was pared by 0 bases and J by 2 bases, with 2 bases of the junction left unmatched.

This clone has just one count. The V gene is TRBV5-4, the J gene TRBJ2-1; 7 bases agree with TRBD1. The junction had 10 bases not matched to a gene; V was cut back by 3 bases and J by 7 bases. The CDR3 spans 15 residues. Germline assignment: CDR1 SGHNT and CDR2 YYREEE (reference sequence). The CDR3 DNA follows: TGTGCCAGCAGCTCCCCTAAGGGGGCTTTTAATGAGCAGTTCTTC. It yields the protein CASSSPKGAFNEQFF.

The chain is built from TRBV5-1 and TRBJ1-5, with TRBD1 as a possible D gene (5 bases). Trimming left V 4 bases short and J 5 bases short, with 16 bases between. CDR1 and CDR2 (germline): SGHRS, YFSETQ. The CDR3 is 15 residues long. The CDR3 loop is CASSPFGTDHQPQHF. CDR3 DNA sequence: TGCGCCAGCAGCCCTTTTGGGACGGACCATCAGCCCCAGCATTTT.

The chain joins TRBV7-8 to TRBJ2-1, with 7 bases lining up with TRBD2. The germline V gene encodes CDR1 SGHVS and CDR2 FQNEAQ. Trimming took 5 bases from V and 5 from J; bases not matched to a gene: 12. This CDR3 has 16 residues. The CDR3 is CASSPGGLVINNEQFF. CDR3 DNA sequence: TGTGCCAGCAGCCCCGGTGGACTAGTAATCAACAATGAGCAGTTCTTC.